The rows below give T cell receptor beta chains drawn from one sample of a study of blood T cell repertoires in COVID-19. The assay was immunoSEQ multiplex PCR, and TCRdb's table has in-frame clones only and misses some. This sample carries roughly 220,000 clones, roughly 88% of them seen once, and the ten largest clones take about 4%. Sequencing was carried out using PBMCs or T cells enriched from blood (not recorded which). These receptors originate from a middle-aged woman with acute COVID-19. CDR3s include the opening cysteine and the closing phenylalanine or tryptophan. Fields, in order: V gene, D gene, J gene, clone size, CDR3 protein, CDR3 DNA. A D gene is named only where the DNA matches it firmly. For some rows the clone size is stated as once, few or many, or as a class when expanded; others skip it.

>TRBV6-5|-|TRBJ1-1|once
CASQVGGMGTEAFF
TGTGCCAGCCAAGTGGGGGGTATGGGCACTGAAGCTTTCTTT
>TRBV7-9|-|TRBJ1-2|-
CASSLSGLNNYGYTF
TGTGCCAGCAGCTTATCAGGCTTAAACAACTATGGCTACACCTTC
>TRBV6-4|-|TRBJ2-1|once
CASSDLAERRQFF
TGTGCCAGCAGTGACCTCGCAGAGCGAAGGCAGTTCTTC
>TRBV5-1|-|TRBJ2-7|once
CASSLDRYEQYF
TGCGCCAGCAGCTTGGACAGGTACGAGCAGTACTTC
>TRBV6-6|-|TRBJ2-2|-
CASSYHPGSPAGELFF
TGTGCCAGCAGTTACCATCCGGGAAGTCCAGCCGGGGAGCTGTTTTTT
>TRBV19|TRBD2|TRBJ2-3|once
CASWTSGGAVGTQYF
TGTGCCAGCTGGACTAGCGGGGGGGCCGTAGGTACGCAGTATTTT
>TRBV18|-|TRBJ1-5|-
CASSPTGYGNQPQHF
TGTGCCAGCTCGCCGACAGGATATGGCAATCAGCCCCAGCATTTT
>TRBV7-8|-|TRBJ2-1|-
CASSSLRYNEQFF
TGTGCCAGCAGCTCCCTTCGGTACAATGAGCAGTTCTTC
>TRBV4-3|TRBD1|TRBJ1-2|-
CASSQVARGQDGYTF
TGCGCCAGCAGCCAAGTAGCCAGGGGGCAAGATGGCTACACCTTC
>TRBV28|-|TRBJ1-1|-
CASSTGKGGVIPEAFF
TGTGCCAGCAGTACCGGGAAGGGAGGGGTTATCCCTGAAGCTTTCTTT